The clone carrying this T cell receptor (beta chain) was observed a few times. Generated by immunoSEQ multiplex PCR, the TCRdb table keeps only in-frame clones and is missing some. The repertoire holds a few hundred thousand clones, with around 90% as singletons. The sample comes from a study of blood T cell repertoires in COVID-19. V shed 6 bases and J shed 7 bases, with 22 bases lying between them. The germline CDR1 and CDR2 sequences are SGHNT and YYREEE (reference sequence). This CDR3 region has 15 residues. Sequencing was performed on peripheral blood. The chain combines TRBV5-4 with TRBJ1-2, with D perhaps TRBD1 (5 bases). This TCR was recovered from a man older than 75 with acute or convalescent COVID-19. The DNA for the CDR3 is TGTGCCAGCAATGGGGAGCAGGGACTTCTATCTGGCTACACCTTC. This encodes CASNGEQGLLSGYTF.